Presented here are 16 T cell receptor beta chains from one specimen sequenced in a study of blood T cell repertoires in COVID-19. Clones were read by immunoSEQ multiplex PCR, and TCRdb kept only the in-frame ones, dropping some. This table holds about 180,000 clones, 75% to 90% found once. The sample comprised PBMCs or T cells enriched from blood (not recorded which). Receptor source: a woman in her thirties or forties with acute COVID-19.

The rearrangement links TRBV3-1 (or the pseudogene TRBV3-2) to TRBJ2-1; TRBD2 agrees at 9 bases. This CDR3 spans 13 amino acids. Looked up from germline, CDR1 is LGHDT and CDR2 is YNNKEL (reference sequence). Unmatched junction bases numbered 3, after V lost 6 bases and J lost 6 bases. The CDR3 DNA is TGTGCCAGCAGTGCTAGCGGGGTCAATGAGCAGTTCTTC. Protein sequence: CASSASGVNEQFF.

The V call is TRBV7-3, the J call TRBJ2-7; TRBD2 matches 7 bases. CDR3 length equals 12 residues. The junction had 5 bases not matched to a gene; V was cut back by 5 bases and J by 7 bases. Germline V gene data show CDR1 as SGHTA and CDR2 as FQGTGA. CDR3: CASSDQAGEQYF. CDR3 nucleotides: TGTGCCAGCAGCGACCAAGCGGGAGAGCAGTACTTC.

The rearrangement joins TRBV11-2 to TRBJ1-5; D ambiguous. CDR1 is SGHAT and CDR2 is FQNNGV in the germline V gene. Trimming shortened V by 1 base and J by 4 bases, and 8 bases separated the two germline ends. The CDR3 covers 14 residues. As DNA, the CDR3 is TGTGCCAGCAGCTTAGCCGGACTAAATCAGCCCCAGCATTTT. It translates to CASSLAGLNQPQHF.

DNA of the CDR3: TGTGCCAGCAGCCCTCCGTATGGGGCCAACGTCCTGACTTTC. Its translation is CASSPPYGANVLTF. The rearrangement uses TRBV9 and TRBJ2-6; no clear D gene. Germline CDR1 reads SGDLS; CDR2 reads YYNGEE. The CDR3 length is 14 residues. V gave up 4 bases and J gave up 3 bases, with 8 bases separating them.

CDR3 protein: CATSRGRSSYEQYF. CDR3 coding DNA: TGTGCCACCAGCAGAGGACGGAGCTCCTACGAGCAGTACTTC. This chain connects TRBV15 to TRBJ2-7, with D hard to call. The V end lost 1 base, the J end lost 0 bases, and 7 bases lay between the germline ends. The CDR3 is 14 amino acids. Germline V gene lookup returns CDR1 LNHNV and CDR2 YYDKDF (reference sequence).

The genes are TRBV3-1 (or the pseudogene TRBV3-2) and TRBJ2-1, with D maybe TRBD2 (5 bases). CDR1 and CDR2 from the germline V gene are LGHDT and YNNKEL (reference sequence). This CDR3 comprises 14 residues. The V and J ends lost 6 bases and 4 bases respectively, with 13 bases between them. As DNA, the CDR3 is TGTGCCAGCAGTGTCAGCGAGCGGTACAATGAGCAGTTCTTC. Translating gives CASSVSERYNEQFF.

J is TRBJ2-5 and V is TRBV5-1; 12 bases are a match to TRBD2. Germline values: CDR1 SGHRS, CDR2 YFSETQ. The CDR3 is 16 amino acids. J gave up 2 bases and V 3 bases, and 5 bases lay outside the gene matches. In DNA, the CDR3 is TGCGCCAGCAGCTCCGGACTAGCGGGGAGACAAGAGACCCAGTACTTC. This gives the protein CASSSGLAGRQETQYF.

The V gene is TRBV4-2, the J gene TRBJ1-2; the D is unclear. The germline V and J ends were trimmed by 1 base and 6 bases, with 18 bases remaining between them. From germline, CDR1 is LGHNA and CDR2 YNFKEQ. There are 16 residues in the CDR3. The DNA of the CDR3 is TGTGCCAGCAGCCAAGCGAGCCGCGGGAAGGGTAATGGCTACACCTTC. Protein sequence: CASSQASRGKGNGYTF.

This clone is a singleton in its sample. The chain employs TRBV6-2 or TRBV6-3 and TRBJ1-2, with D tentatively TRBD1 (5 bases). The length of the CDR3 is 13 residues. Germline V gives CDR1 MNHEY, CDR2 SVGEGT. V lost 6 bases and J lost 2, with 10 bases in between. The CDR3 DNA reads as TGTGCCAGCAGCCTTTCAGGGAACTATGGCTACACCTTC. Translated: CASSLSGNYGYTF.

The rearrangement uses TRBV7-2 and TRBJ2-2; D gene ambiguous. The germline V gene encodes CDR1 SGHTA and CDR2 FQGNSA. The length of the CDR3 is 13 residues. Trimming took off 5 bases at V and 7 bases at J, with 11 bases between the two ends. The CDR3 region is CASSHQTGGELFF. In nucleotides, the CDR3 is TGTGCCAGCAGCCATCAGACGGGCGGGGAGCTGTTTTTT. The full variable domain, completed using reference TRBV7-2 and TRBJ2-2, is GAGVSQSPSNKVTEKGKDVELRCDPISGHTALYWYRQSLGQGLEFLIYFQGNSAPDKSGLPSDRFSAERTGGSVSTLTIQRTQQEDSAVYLCASSHQTGGELFFGEGSRLTVL.

The V and J genes are TRBV2 and TRBJ2-7, with D possibly TRBD1 on 5 matching bases. V was trimmed by 5 bases and J by 1 base, leaving 9 bases between them. Looked up from germline, CDR1 is SNHLY and CDR2 is FYNNEI. This CDR3 has 13 residues. The CDR3 reads CASSSGKSYEQYF. The CDR3 DNA reads as TGTGCCAGCAGTTCAGGGAAATCCTACGAGCAGTACTTC.

This chain links TRBV7-2 with TRBJ2-7; perhaps TRBD2 as D (5 bases). The CDR3 runs 11 residues. Germline V gene lookup returns CDR1 SGHTA and CDR2 FQGNSA. Trimming cost V 8 bases and J 7 bases, with 12 bases left between them. CDR3 residues: CASGRFSEQYF. As DNA, the CDR3 is TGTGCCAGCGGGAGATTCTCGGAGCAGTACTTC.

The chain joins TRBV7-5 to TRBJ2-7; TRBD1, the table's D call, lacks a check against the DNA. TRBV7-5 is deemed a pseudogene. The length of the CDR3 is 15 residues. Here the CDR3 DNA reads TGTGTCAGAAGCTTACGGGGACAGGGTATTTACGAGCAGTACTTC. This translates into CVRSLRGQGIYEQYF.

CDR3 in amino acids: CASSRVGHQETQYF. The CDR3 region has the DNA TGTGCCAGCTCCCGGGTTGGCCACCAAGAGACCCAGTACTTC. The rearrangement links TRBV18 to TRBJ2-5; no firm D call. In germline, CDR1 is KGHSH, CDR2 LQKENI. The V end lost 6 bases, the J end lost 0 bases, and 11 bases lay between the germline ends. This CDR3 spans 14 amino acids.

The chain couples TRBV7-9 to TRBJ1-1, with 8 bases fitting TRBD1. The CDR3 length is 13 residues. J was trimmed by 9 bases and V by 8 bases; bases with no gene match: 11. Germline V gene lookup returns CDR1 SEHNR and CDR2 FQNEAQ (reference sequence). CDR3 sequence reads: CASRSEGDRKAFF. CDR3 coding DNA: TGTGCCAGCCGAAGCGAAGGGGACAGGAAAGCTTTCTTT.

V and J are TRBV5-1 and TRBJ2-6, with 9 bases aligning to TRBD1. V trimming: 3 bases; J trimming: 1 base; junction bases outside the gene matches: 2. The CDR3 spans 16 residues. Looked up from germline, CDR1 is SGHRS and CDR2 is YFSETQ. CDR3 sequence: CASSSGQGSGANVLTF. DNA for the CDR3: TGCGCCAGCAGCTCCGGACAGGGGTCTGGGGCCAACGTCCTGACTTTC.